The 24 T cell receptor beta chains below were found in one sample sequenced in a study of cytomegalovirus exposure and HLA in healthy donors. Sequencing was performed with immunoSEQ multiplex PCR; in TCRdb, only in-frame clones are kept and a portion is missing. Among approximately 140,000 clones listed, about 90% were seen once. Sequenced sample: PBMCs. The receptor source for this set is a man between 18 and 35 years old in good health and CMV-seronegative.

CDR3 nucleotides: TGTGCCAGCAGTGACGCGGGACAGGGACTGAACGAGCAGTACTTC. The encoded protein is CASSDAGQGLNEQYF. This chain connects TRBV6-1 to TRBJ2-7; TRBD1 agrees at 9 bases. After removal of 3 bases from V and 5 bases from J, the junction contained 8 bases not matched to a gene. Per the germline V gene, CDR1 is MNHNS and CDR2 is SASEGT. This CDR3 region has 15 residues.

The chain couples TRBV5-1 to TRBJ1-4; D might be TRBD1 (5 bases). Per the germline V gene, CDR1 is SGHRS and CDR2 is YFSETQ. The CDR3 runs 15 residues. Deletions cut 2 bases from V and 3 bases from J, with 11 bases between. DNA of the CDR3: TGCGCCAGCAGCTTAACAGGCGGATCTAATGAAAAACTGTTTTTT. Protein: CASSLTGGSNEKLFF.

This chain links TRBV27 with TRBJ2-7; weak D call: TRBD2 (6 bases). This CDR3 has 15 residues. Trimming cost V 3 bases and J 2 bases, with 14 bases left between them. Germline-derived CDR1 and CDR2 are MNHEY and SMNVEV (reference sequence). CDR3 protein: CASSFTAGQPYEQYF. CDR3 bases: TGTGCCAGCAGTTTTACGGCGGGGCAGCCCTACGAGCAGTACTTC.

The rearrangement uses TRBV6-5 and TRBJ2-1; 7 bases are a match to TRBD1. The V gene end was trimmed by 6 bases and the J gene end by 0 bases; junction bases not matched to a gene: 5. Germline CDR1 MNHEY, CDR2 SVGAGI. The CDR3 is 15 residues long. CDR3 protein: CASRSDRVSYNEQFF. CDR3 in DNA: TGTGCCAGCAGATCCGACAGGGTCTCCTACAATGAGCAGTTCTTC.

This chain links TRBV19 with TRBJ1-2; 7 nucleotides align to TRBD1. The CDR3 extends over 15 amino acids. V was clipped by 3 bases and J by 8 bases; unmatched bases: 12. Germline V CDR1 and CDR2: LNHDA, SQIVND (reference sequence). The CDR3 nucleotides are TGTGCCAGTAGTATTCAGGGGGGCAGGGCCCGAGGCTACACCTTC. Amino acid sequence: CASSIQGGRARGYTF. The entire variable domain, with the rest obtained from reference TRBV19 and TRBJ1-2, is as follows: DGGITQSPKYLFRKEGQNVTLSCEQNLNHDAMYWYRQDPGQGLRLIYYSQIVNDFQKGDIAEGYSVSREKKESFPLTVTSAQKNPTAFYLCASSIQGGRARGYTFGSGTRLTVV.

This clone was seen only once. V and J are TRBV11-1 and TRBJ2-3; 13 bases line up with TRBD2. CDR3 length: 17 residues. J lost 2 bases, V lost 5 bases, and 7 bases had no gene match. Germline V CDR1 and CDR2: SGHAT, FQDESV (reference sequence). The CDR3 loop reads CASSIRTSGSYTDTQYF. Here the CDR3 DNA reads TGTGCCAGCAGCATAAGGACTAGCGGGAGCTACACAGATACGCAGTATTTT.

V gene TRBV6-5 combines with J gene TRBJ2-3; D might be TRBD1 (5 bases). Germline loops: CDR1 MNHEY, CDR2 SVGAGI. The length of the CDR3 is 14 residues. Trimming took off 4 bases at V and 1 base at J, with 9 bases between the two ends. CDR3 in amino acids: CASSLGHRTDTQYF. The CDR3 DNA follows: TGTGCCAGCAGTTTGGGGCATCGCACAGATACGCAGTATTTT.

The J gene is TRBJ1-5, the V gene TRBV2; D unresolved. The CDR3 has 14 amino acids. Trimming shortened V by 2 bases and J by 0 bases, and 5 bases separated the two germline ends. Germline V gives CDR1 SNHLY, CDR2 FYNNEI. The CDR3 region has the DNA TGTGCCAGCAGTGAATCGGGTAGCAATCAGCCCCAGCATTTT. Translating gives CASSESGSNQPQHF.

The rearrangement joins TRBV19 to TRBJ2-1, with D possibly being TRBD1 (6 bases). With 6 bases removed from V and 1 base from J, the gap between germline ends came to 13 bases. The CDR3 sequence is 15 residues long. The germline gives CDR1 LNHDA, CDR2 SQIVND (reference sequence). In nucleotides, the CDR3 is TGTGCCAGTAGGGCGACAGGCCAGTCCTACAATGAGCAGTTCTTC. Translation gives CASRATGQSYNEQFF. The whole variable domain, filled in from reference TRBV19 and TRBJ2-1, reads DGGITQSPKYLFRKEGQNVTLSCEQNLNHDAMYWYRQDPGQGLRLIYYSQIVNDFQKGDIAEGYSVSREKKESFPLTVTSAQKNPTAFYLCASRATGQSYNEQFFGPGTRLTVL.

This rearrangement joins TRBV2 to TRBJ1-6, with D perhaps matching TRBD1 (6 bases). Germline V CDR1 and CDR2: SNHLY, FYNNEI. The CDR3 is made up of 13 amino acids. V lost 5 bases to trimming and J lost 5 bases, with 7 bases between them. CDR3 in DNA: TGTGCCAGCAGTAGGGGGAATAATTCACCCCTCCACTTT. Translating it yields CASSRGNNSPLHF.

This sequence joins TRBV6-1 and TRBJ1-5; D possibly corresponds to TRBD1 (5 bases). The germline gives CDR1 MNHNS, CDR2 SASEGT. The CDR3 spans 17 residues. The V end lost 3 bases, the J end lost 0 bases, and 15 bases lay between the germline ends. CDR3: CASSERTRFYSNQPQHF. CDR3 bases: TGTGCCAGCAGTGAGAGGACACGGTTCTATAGCAATCAGCCCCAGCATTTT.

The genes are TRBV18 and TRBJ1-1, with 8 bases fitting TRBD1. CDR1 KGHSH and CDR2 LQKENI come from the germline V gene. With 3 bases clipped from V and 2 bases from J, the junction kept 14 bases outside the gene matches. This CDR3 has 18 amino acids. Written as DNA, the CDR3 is TGTGCCAGCTCACCTTTGTGGGGTCAGGGGGCACTCAACACTGAAGCTTTCTTT. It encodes CASSPLWGQGALNTEAFF. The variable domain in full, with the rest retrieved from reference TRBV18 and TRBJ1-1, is NAGVMQNPRHLVRRRGQEARLRCSPMKGHSHVYWYRQLPEEGLKFMVYLQKENIIDESGMPKERFSAEFPKEGPSILRIQQVVRGDSAAYFCASSPLWGQGALNTEAFFGQGTRLTVV.

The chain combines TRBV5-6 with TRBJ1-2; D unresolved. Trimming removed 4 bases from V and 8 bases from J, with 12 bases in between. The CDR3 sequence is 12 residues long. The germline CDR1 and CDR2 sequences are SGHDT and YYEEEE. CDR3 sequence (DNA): TGTGCCAGCAGCCAGAACGGGAGGGGCTACACCTTC. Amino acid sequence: CASSQNGRGYTF. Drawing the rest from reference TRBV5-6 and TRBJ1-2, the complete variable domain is DAGVTQSPTHLIKTRGQQVTLRCSPKSGHDTVSWYQQALGQGPQFIFQYYEEEERQRGNFPDRFSGHQFPNYSSELNVNALLLGDSALYLCASSQNGRGYTFGSGTRLTVV.

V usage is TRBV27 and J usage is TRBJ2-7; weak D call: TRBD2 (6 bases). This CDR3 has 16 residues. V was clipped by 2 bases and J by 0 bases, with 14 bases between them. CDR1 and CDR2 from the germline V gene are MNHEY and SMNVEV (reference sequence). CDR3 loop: CASSLAGSQSSYEQYF. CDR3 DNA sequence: TGTGCCAGCAGTTTAGCGGGGAGTCAAAGCTCCTACGAGCAGTACTTC.

CDR3 nucleotides: TGTGCCAGCAGCTTGGATTTTGCGCCCTATGGCTACACCTTC. Protein: CASSLDFAPYGYTF. The J gene is TRBJ1-2, the V gene TRBV5-4, with no clear D. The CDR3 spans 14 residues. The V and J ends lost 0 bases and 4 bases respectively, with 10 bases between them. Germline CDR1 and CDR2: SGHNT and YYREEE (reference sequence).

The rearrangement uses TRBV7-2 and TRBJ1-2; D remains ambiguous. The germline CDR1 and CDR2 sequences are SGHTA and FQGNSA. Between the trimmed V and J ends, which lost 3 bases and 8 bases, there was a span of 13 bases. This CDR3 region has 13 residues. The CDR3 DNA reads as TGTGCCAGCAGCTTTCAGGTTTTTATGGGCTACACCTTC. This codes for CASSFQVFMGYTF.

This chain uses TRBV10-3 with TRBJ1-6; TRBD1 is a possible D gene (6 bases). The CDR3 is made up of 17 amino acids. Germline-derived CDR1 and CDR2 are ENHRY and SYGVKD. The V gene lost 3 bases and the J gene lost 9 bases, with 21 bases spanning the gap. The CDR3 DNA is TGTGCCATCAGTGATCGGGGACACCTCATAAACCTTTCACCCCTCCACTTT. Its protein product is CAISDRGHLINLSPLHF.

For the CDR3, the DNA is TGTGCCAGCAGCACCCGACTAGCGGGAGCAGATACGCAGTATTTT. It encodes CASSTRLAGADTQYF. The chain carries TRBV11-2 and TRBJ2-3, with 12 bases identical to TRBD2. The CDR3 consists of 15 residues. The V segment lost 5 bases and the J segment 4 bases; nucleotides outside the gene matches: 4. CDR1 is SGHAT, CDR2 FQNNGV, per germline.

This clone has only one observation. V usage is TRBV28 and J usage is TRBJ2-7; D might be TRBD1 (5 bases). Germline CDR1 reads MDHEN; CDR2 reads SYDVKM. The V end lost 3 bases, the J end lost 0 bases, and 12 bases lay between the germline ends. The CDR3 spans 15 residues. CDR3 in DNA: TGTGCCAGCAGTTTGATCTATCAGGGCTCCTACGAGCAGTACTTC. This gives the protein CASSLIYQGSYEQYF.

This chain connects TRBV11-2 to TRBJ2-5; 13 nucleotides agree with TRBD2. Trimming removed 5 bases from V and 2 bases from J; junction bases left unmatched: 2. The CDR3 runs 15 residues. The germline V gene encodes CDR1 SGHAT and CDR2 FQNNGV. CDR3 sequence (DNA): TGTGCCAGCAGCGCACTAGCGGGAGGGCAAGAGACCCAGTACTTC. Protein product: CASSALAGGQETQYF.

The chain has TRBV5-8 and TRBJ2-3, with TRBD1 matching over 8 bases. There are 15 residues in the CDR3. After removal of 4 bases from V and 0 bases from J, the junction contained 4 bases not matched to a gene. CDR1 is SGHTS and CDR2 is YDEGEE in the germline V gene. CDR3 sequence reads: CASSPRGLSTDTQYF. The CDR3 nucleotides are TGTGCCAGCAGCCCCAGGGGGCTTAGCACAGATACGCAGTATTTT.

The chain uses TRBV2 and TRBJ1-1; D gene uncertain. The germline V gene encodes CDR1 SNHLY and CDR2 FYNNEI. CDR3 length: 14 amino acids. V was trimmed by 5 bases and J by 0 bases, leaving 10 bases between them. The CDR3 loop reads CASSLTGVNTEAFF. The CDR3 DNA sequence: TGTGCCAGCAGTCTCACGGGTGTGAACACTGAAGCTTTCTTT.

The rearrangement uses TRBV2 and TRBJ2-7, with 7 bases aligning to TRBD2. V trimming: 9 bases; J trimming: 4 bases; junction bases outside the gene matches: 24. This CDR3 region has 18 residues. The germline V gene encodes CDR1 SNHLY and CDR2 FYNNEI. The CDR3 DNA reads TGTGCCAGTGATGAGACAAGGGACTACCTCACTGAAGATTACGAGCAGTACTTC. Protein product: CASDETRDYLTEDYEQYF.

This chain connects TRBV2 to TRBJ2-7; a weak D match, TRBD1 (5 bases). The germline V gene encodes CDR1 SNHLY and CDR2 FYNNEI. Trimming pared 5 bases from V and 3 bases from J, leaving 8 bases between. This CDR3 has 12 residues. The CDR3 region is CASSTDSYEQYF. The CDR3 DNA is TGTGCCAGCAGTACTGACAGCTACGAGCAGTACTTC.